This T cell receptor (beta chain) comes out of a study of Tregs in tolerant kidney transplant recipients (dated by TCRdb to about 2019). About the full investigation: Additional Treg samples were obtained from an approximately three-day mixed lymphocyte reaction with belatacept, with some samples followed by a roughly 5-day donor restimulation, before recipient CD4+CD25+CD127- cells were sorted. Several methods of expanding Tregs specific for an allogeneic donor were compared by TCRbeta repertoire sequencing in a few healthy controls. TCRbeta sequencing was used in the study to identify donor-specific regulatory T cells before combined kidney and bone marrow transplantation, and the identified cells were then tracked after transplant. Antibodies distinguished recipient from donor cells when sorting primary belatacept mixed lymphocyte reaction cultures.

Summary of the overall study and its limitations: Because only a small number of patients were included, the study had limitations, and the results will need to be validated in larger populations as well as under other immunosuppression protocols. Although technical replication error seemed to be minimal, the question of biological reproducibility was not addressed directly. The most biologically relevant and donor-specific TCRbeta repertoire appeared to be identified by expanding Tregs with activated donor B cells.

For TCRbeta CDR3 sequencing, genomic DNA from the sorted cells was extracted using the QIAGEN DNeasy Blood and Tissue Kit. High-throughput TCRbeta CDR3 sequencing, which included PCR amplification with bias correction and internal controls, was done commercially through immunoSEQ. Per the source publication's procedure: Unique productive TCRbeta sequences were defined by CDR3 nucleotide sequence where primers matched, and otherwise by CDR3 amino acid sequence together with Vbeta and Jbeta genes. Donor-reactive sequences were defined as at least 5-fold expanded in CFSE-low cells versus unstimulated cells, with frequency of at least 0.01% in CFSE-low cells. Jensen-Shannon divergence calculated on the top 100 TCRbeta sequences ranked by frequency was used to measure repertoire divergence. For samples with multiple sequencing runs, sorting error was corrected separately for each run before the runs were pooled. In TCRdb, the immuneACCESS table is reduced to in-frame sequences with V and J assigned. These tables do not hold every clone; where another copy was compared, an unresolved V gene accounts for under half, and the others remain unexplained. V and J calls and clone size are given by that table; D and trimming were obtained from the DNA. The sample profile shows about 16,000 clones; more than 60% of them were found once. Of the sample, roughly 3.2% is held by the ten largest clones.

Blood from healthy controls was obtained either from healthy volunteers or as purchased buffy coats. Healthy control blood was processed to PBMCs by Ficoll density gradient and cryopreserved, and patient PBMCs were collected before and after transplant. Of note for this clone: What this receptor recognizes is not known. Nothing much larger sits one base from this clone, and base qualities are not available.

Based on the germline V gene, the CDR1 and CDR2 sequences are SGHDN and FVKESK. V loses 2 bases, J loses 4 bases, and the germline ends lie 7 bases apart. The CDR3 spans 13 residues, from the cysteine through the phenylalanine. Only the CDR3 DNA is retained, 39 bases long and in frame from the first base. The chain links TRBV14 with TRBJ2-3, with TRBD2 as a weak D call on 6 bases. This receptor was taken from a human donor in good health. Sequencing was carried out using Tregs from blood cultured with allogeneic cells. The base sequence is TGTGCCAGCAGCCAACCGGGGGCAGATACGCAGTATTTT. Its product reads: CASSQPGADTQYF.